A single sample is the source of the 25 T cell receptor beta chains below, sequenced in a study of Ad26.COV2.S vaccination and SARS-CoV-2 variants. Treatment: around 19 received Ad26.COV2.S at low or high dose, single or two shots; about 5 received placebo; per-sample allocation not given. Each sample was drawn 63 days after the first injection (of vaccine or placebo). Profiling relied on immunoSEQ multiplex PCR, and the TCRdb table lists in-frame clones only, not all of them. This table holds more than 400,000 clones, around 90% found once. The starting material was peripheral blood, obtained in a trial of Ad26.COV2.S vaccine versus placebo. Receptor source: a person between 18 and 59 years old who received the Ad26.COV2.S COVID-19 vaccine or a placebo.

The chain employs TRBV28 and TRBJ1-1; the D gene is possibly TRBD1 (6 bases). CDR3 length: 15 amino acids. The germline V gene encodes CDR1 MDHEN and CDR2 SYDVKM. V was trimmed by 0 bases and J by 3 bases, leaving 11 bases between them. The chain's CDR3 is CASSLWREGDTEAFF. In nucleotides, the CDR3 is TGTGCCAGCAGTTTATGGAGGGAGGGGGACACTGAAGCTTTCTTT.

The V and J genes are TRBV18 and TRBJ2-1; 9 positions agree with TRBD2. Per the germline V gene, CDR1 is KGHSH and CDR2 is LQKENI. The CDR3 is made up of 15 amino acids. With V trimmed by 1 base and J by 4 bases, 2 bases remained unmatched. CDR3 loop: CASSPRLAEYNEQFF. CDR3 DNA: TGTGCCAGCTCACCACGACTAGCGGAGTACAATGAGCAGTTCTTC.

This chain links TRBV28 with TRBJ1-2, with TRBD1 as a possible D gene (5 bases). Germline CDR1 reads MDHEN; CDR2 reads SYDVKM. CDR3 length equals 13 residues. V lost 0 bases and J lost 3, with 5 bases in between. The CDR3 loop reads CASSLWGDYGYTF. The CDR3 DNA follows: TGTGCCAGCAGTTTATGGGGGGACTATGGCTACACCTTC.

V usage is TRBV27 and J usage is TRBJ2-3, with D uncertain. V was cut by 1 base and J by 4 bases, with 6 bases left in between. The CDR3 is 13 residues long. Germline CDR1 is MNHEY and CDR2 is SMNVEV (reference sequence). The DNA of the CDR3 is TGTGCCAGCAGTTTATATTCTTCAGATACGCAGTATTTT. Amino acid sequence: CASSLYSSDTQYF.

The genes are TRBV5-4 and TRBJ2-5, with D perhaps matching TRBD1 (5 bases). The CDR3 has 14 amino acids. The V gene lost 1 base and the J gene lost 3 bases, with 10 bases spanning the gap. CDR1 and CDR2 from the germline V gene are SGHNT and YYREEE (reference sequence). The CDR3 DNA sequence: TGTGCCAGCAGCTTGAACACCAGGGAAGAGACCCAGTACTTC. Residues: CASSLNTREETQYF.

The chain carries TRBV27 and TRBJ2-7; 7 bases are shared with TRBD2. This CDR3 spans 14 amino acids. Trimming cost V 5 bases and J 3 bases; bases outside gene matches: 7. Per germline, CDR1 MNHEY and CDR2 SMNVEV (reference sequence). CDR3 sequence reads: CASSPSGTNYEQYF. The CDR3 coding sequence is TGTGCCAGCAGTCCTTCCGGGACTAACTACGAGCAGTACTTC.

V usage is TRBV6-2 or TRBV6-3 and J usage is TRBJ2-7, with 13 positions matching TRBD2. The V and J ends lost 5 bases and 3 bases, in that order; junction bases with no gene match: 13. Germline loops: CDR1 MNHEY, CDR2 SVGEGT. The CDR3 has 18 amino acids. The CDR3: CASSQMFTSGRAIYEQYF. The DNA for the CDR3 is TGTGCCAGCAGTCAGATGTTTACTAGCGGGAGGGCGATCTACGAGCAGTACTTC.

The V and J genes are TRBV14 and TRBJ2-5; 7 bases line up with TRBD1. The CDR3 sequence is 16 residues long. V was pared by 4 bases and J by 3 bases, with 11 bases of the junction left unmatched. Germline CDR1 SGHDN, CDR2 FVKESK. The DNA for the CDR3 is TGTGCCAGCAGCCCTTATGGACAGGCTGGAGAAGAGACCCAGTACTTC. This gives the protein CASSPYGQAGEETQYF.

The chain combines TRBV19 with TRBJ2-4; a weak D match, TRBD2 (5 bases). V was clipped by 9 bases and J by 0 bases, with 15 bases between them. This CDR3 is built from 15 residues. Germline values: CDR1 LNHDA, CDR2 SQIVND (reference sequence). CDR3 in DNA: TGTGCCAGCCGGGGTGTTTCACTAGCCAAAAACATTCAGTACTTC. Its translation: CASRGVSLAKNIQYF.

This clone was recorded only once. The chain is built from TRBV28 and TRBJ2-7; 11 positions match TRBD2. The CDR3 consists of 16 residues. The ends lost 3 bases at V and 6 bases at J; junction bases unmatched: 10. Looked up from germline, CDR1 is MDHEN and CDR2 is SYDVKM. The DNA for the CDR3 is TGTGCCAGCAGTTTCCCGTTGAGTAGCGGGAGGGCCGAGCAGTACTTC. Translated, it gives CASSFPLSSGRAEQYF.

This rearrangement joins TRBV2 to TRBJ1-5; D is perhaps TRBD1 (6 bases). The CDR3 is 14 amino acids. V gave up 7 bases and J gave up 4 bases, with 14 bases separating them. CDR1 SNHLY and CDR2 FYNNEI come from the germline V gene. The CDR3 coding sequence is TGTGCCAGCAACAGGGAACAAGGGAATCAGCCCCAGCATTTT. This encodes CASNREQGNQPQHF.

The J gene is TRBJ2-7, the V gene TRBV5-1; D tentatively fits TRBD1 or TRBD2 (7 bases each). CDR1 SGHRS and CDR2 YFSETQ come from the germline V gene. V shed 4 bases and J shed 5 bases, with 19 bases lying between them. CDR3 length: 15 amino acids. The CDR3 reads CASSTSRGGQNEQYF. The CDR3 nucleotides read TGCGCCAGCAGCACCTCCAGGGGGGGACAAAACGAGCAGTACTTC. The full variable domain, rest sourced from reference TRBV5-1 and TRBJ2-7, is KAGVTQTPRYLIKTRGQQVTLSCSPISGHRSVSWYQQTPGQGLQFLFEYFSETQRNKGNFPGRFSGRQFSNSRSEMNVSTLELGDSALYLCASSTSRGGQNEQYFGPGTRLTVT.

This clone was counted once. The chain recombines TRBV18 with TRBJ2-5; D not certain. Trimming removed 2 bases at V and 4 bases at J, with 11 bases between. From germline, CDR1 is KGHSH and CDR2 LQKENI. CDR3 size: 14 residues. In DNA form, the CDR3 reads TGTGCCAGCTCACCAGGTCAGCTATCAGAGACCCAGTACTTC. Translated, it gives CASSPGQLSETQYF.

This chain connects TRBV4-1 to TRBJ2-5; the D is unclear. V was clipped by 8 bases and J by 2 bases, with 18 bases between them. This CDR3 is 15 amino acids long. Germline CDR1 reads MGHRA; CDR2 reads YSYEKL. The CDR3, as DNA: TGCGCCAGCCGCACATTTGGGCTAGAACAAGAGACCCAGTACTTC. It is translated as CASRTFGLEQETQYF.

V is TRBV5-1 and J is TRBJ2-7, with D possibly TRBD1 on 6 matching bases. Germline CDR1 and CDR2: SGHRS and YFSETQ. This CDR3 spans 14 amino acids. V lost 0 bases, J lost 1 base, and 8 bases lay in between. Here the CDR3 reads CASSLGQVSYEQYF. The CDR3 DNA is TGCGCCAGCAGCTTGGGACAGGTTTCCTACGAGCAGTACTTC.

This clone was detected once. V is TRBV28 and J is TRBJ2-3; maybe TRBD2 (6 bases). CDR1 is MDHEN, CDR2 SYDVKM, per germline. V dropped 2 bases and J dropped 3 bases, with 9 bases sitting between them. The CDR3 has 14 residues. CDR3 loop: CASSLAGSTDTQYF. The CDR3 DNA reads as TGTGCCAGCAGTTTAGCCGGGAGTACAGATACGCAGTATTTT.

This clone was found once. The J gene is TRBJ1-3, the V gene TRBV29-1; unclear D gene. The CDR3 is made up of 11 amino acids. The V gene's germline CDR1 is SQVTM and CDR2 ANQGSEA. V lost 6 bases and J lost 2, with 5 bases in between. CDR3 in amino acids: CSVLAGNTIYF. The CDR3 DNA is TGCAGCGTGCTGGCTGGAAACACCATATATTTT.

This chain uses TRBV27 with TRBJ2-1; D not certain. Germline assignment: CDR1 MNHEY and CDR2 SMNVEV (reference sequence). The CDR3 contains 16 residues. Trimming stripped 5 bases from V and 0 bases from J, with 14 bases between. The CDR3 is CASSPDSPSSYNEQFF. The DNA of the CDR3 is TGTGCCAGCAGTCCCGATAGCCCTAGCTCCTACAATGAGCAGTTCTTC.

The rearrangement uses TRBV7-8 and TRBJ2-6; D uncertain. V was clipped by 0 bases and J by 0 bases, with 6 bases between them. Per germline, CDR1 SGHVS and CDR2 FQNEAQ. The CDR3 length is 16 residues. The CDR3 here is CASSLAGTSGANVLTF. CDR3 in DNA: TGTGCCAGCAGCTTAGCAGGTACCTCTGGGGCCAACGTCCTGACTTTC.

The V and J genes are TRBV29-1 and TRBJ2-7, with TRBD1 identical over 8 bases. Germline V gene data show CDR1 as SQVTM and CDR2 as ANQGSEA. CDR3 length: 12 residues. The trim removed 4 bases at V and 2 bases at J, leaving 1 base unmatched. The CDR3: CSVAQGAYEQYF. The CDR3 coding sequence is TGCAGCGTTGCACAGGGGGCCTACGAGCAGTACTTC.

This sequence joins TRBV28 and TRBJ2-7, with D tentatively TRBD1 (6 bases). The CDR3 length is 15 residues. CDR1 and CDR2 from the germline V gene are MDHEN and SYDVKM. Trimming pared 6 bases from V and 0 bases from J, leaving 15 bases between. The CDR3 spells CASRQPGQSSYEQYF. The CDR3 region has the DNA TGTGCCAGCAGGCAACCAGGACAGAGCTCCTACGAGCAGTACTTC. The variable domain in full, completed from reference TRBV28 and TRBJ2-7, reads DVKVTQSSRYLVKRTGEKVFLECVQDMDHENMFWYRQDPGLGLRLIYFSYDVKMKEKGDIPEGYSVSREKKERFSLILESASTNQTSMYLCASRQPGQSSYEQYFGPGTRLTVT.

This clone has just one count. The chain couples TRBV24-1 to TRBJ2-3, with 7 positions matching TRBD2. The CDR3 has 15 amino acids. Germline V lookup: CDR1 KGHDR, CDR2 SFDVKD. The ends lost 4 bases at V and 1 base at J; junction bases unmatched: 4. CDR3 nucleotides: TGTGCCACCAGTGAGGCACTAGCGCGCACAGATACGCAGTATTTT. Its translation is CATSEALARTDTQYF.

The chain has TRBV27 and TRBJ2-1; D is possibly TRBD2 (6 bases). CDR1 and CDR2 from the germline V gene are MNHEY and SMNVEV (reference sequence). V was cut by 6 bases and J by 4 bases, with 19 bases left in between. The CDR3 is 16 residues long. CDR3 bases: TGTGCCAGCAGGAAAACTAGCTTAGGCAGATACAATGAGCAGTTCTTC. Translating gives CASRKTSLGRYNEQFF.

The chain is built from TRBV25-1 and TRBJ2-1; TRBD1 might be the D (6 bases). The germline gives CDR1 MGHDK, CDR2 SYGVNS. The V and J ends lost 2 bases and 8 bases respectively, with 22 bases between them. The length of the CDR3 is 17 residues. The CDR3: CASSERGFRGMVYEQFF. Here the CDR3 DNA reads TGTGCCAGCAGTGAAAGGGGGTTTCGGGGAATGGTTTATGAGCAGTTCTTC.

In this sample, this clone turned up a few times. The chain uses TRBV13 and TRBJ2-1, with 11 bases identical to TRBD2. Germline V lookup: CDR1 PRHDT, CDR2 FYEKMQ (reference sequence). The CDR3 spans 14 residues. Trimming removed 5 bases from V and 5 bases from J; junction bases left unmatched: 2. In DNA, the CDR3 is TGTGCCAGCAGCATAGCGGGAGGGGACAATGAGCAGTTCTTC. Its protein is CASSIAGGDNEQFF.